This TCR beta chain was sequenced for a study of T cell responses to AZD1222 COVID-19 vaccine. As for the study in general: Investigators merged groups given second doses at roughly 4 or roughly 12 weeks. Study outcomes and limitations: Nearly half of spike-specific TCRs reportedly target variant regions that are unmutated in the B.1.351 and B.1.1.7 variants. Repertoire sampling occurred only after the peak T cell response.

Trimming cost V 4 bases and J 7 bases, with 18 bases left between them. The CDR3 has 14 amino acids. Germline V CDR1 and CDR2: SGHNT, YYREEE (reference sequence). Measured with immunoSEQ multiplex PCR; TCRdb has only the in-frame clones, and not every one. The sample carries some 120,000 clones, 80% to 95% recorded once. Turning to this clone: The antigen is undetermined.

The sequence derives from an adult in good health. The chain links TRBV5-4 to TRBJ2-7, with D possibly being TRBD2 (6 bases). Sequences were derived from peripheral blood, sampled on day 0 of AZD1222 vaccination. In DNA, the CDR3 is TGTGCCAGCAGCCAAGGACTAAAACGGCAGGAGCAGTACTTC. As protein: CASSQGLKRQEQYF.